These 20 T cell receptor beta chains came from one sample sequenced in a study. TCRdb re-called the RT-PCR reads through MiXCR, storing one row per CDR3 protein. The table records about 700,000 distinct CDR3 sequences, approximately 14% of them present only once. Sequenced: memory CD4+ T cells from blood. The receptors come from a female donor in good health, serving as a healthy control.

The chain is built from TRBV5-1 and TRBJ1-1; 7 nucleotides align to TRBD1. The V segment lost 4 bases and the J segment 2 bases; nucleotides outside the gene matches: 11. CDR1 SGHRS and CDR2 YFSETQ come from the germline V gene. This CDR3 contains 16 residues. The CDR3 region has the DNA TGCGCCAGCAGCCCTATTCCGACAGGGCCAAACACTGAAGCTTTCTTT. Translation gives CASSPIPTGPNTEAFF.

The chain is built from TRBV20-1 and TRBJ1-4, with a tentative D call TRBD1 (5 bases). Germline CDR1 reads DFQATT; CDR2 reads SNEGSKA (reference sequence). The CDR3 covers 13 residues. Between the trimmed V and J ends, which lost 5 bases and 4 bases, there was a span of 11 bases. The CDR3 coding sequence is TGCAGTGCTTCGACAGACCTTAATGAAAAACTGTTTTTT. This encodes CSASTDLNEKLFF.

In its sample, this clonotype was seen many times. This rearrangement joins TRBV27 to TRBJ1-2; 10 bases are a match to TRBD1. With V trimmed by 2 bases and J by 7 bases, 10 bases remained unmatched. Germline CDR1 is MNHEY and CDR2 is SMNVEV (reference sequence). This CDR3 is 16 amino acids long. The CDR3 DNA reads as TGTGCCAGCAGTTTAGGGCTCGGACAGGGGGTATCTGGCTACACCTTC. It specifies CASSLGLGQGVSGYTF.

This clonotype occurred once. J is TRBJ2-1 and V is TRBV10-2, with TRBD2 identical over 8 bases. The CDR3 consists of 15 residues. Unmatched junction bases numbered 13, after V lost 6 bases and J lost 9 bases. Per germline, CDR1 WSHSY and CDR2 SAAADI. The CDR3 spells CASRVTSEPYGEQFF. For the CDR3, the DNA is TGCGCCAGCAGAGTGACTAGCGAGCCTTACGGTGAGCAGTTCTTC.

This clonotype was observed a handful of times. This rearrangement joins TRBV11-2 to TRBJ1-1, with a possible D match to TRBD1 (5 bases). CDR1 is SGHAT, CDR2 FQNNGV, per germline. V was trimmed by 2 bases and J by 5 bases, leaving 9 bases between them. The CDR3 consists of 13 residues. CDR3 sequence reads: CASSLSRETEAFF. The CDR3 nucleotides read TGTGCCAGCAGCTTATCCAGGGAGACTGAAGCTTTCTTT.

As for this clonotype: This may stem from a read error, because a much larger clone lies one nucleotide away. The chain links TRBV7-2 to TRBJ2-7; 9 positions agree with TRBD2. This CDR3 has 15 amino acids. J lost 7 bases, V lost 3 bases, and 10 bases had no gene match. Germline lookup yields CDR1 SGHTA and CDR2 FQGNSA. Here the CDR3 reads CASSLTSGPGNEQYF. DNA for the CDR3: TGTGCCAGCAGCTTGACTAGCGGCCCAGGCAATGAGCAGTACTTC.

This clonotype was observed a handful of times. V gene TRBV6-5 combines with J gene TRBJ1-1; D is perhaps TRBD1 (6 bases). CDR1 is MNHEY, CDR2 SVGAGI, per germline. This CDR3 comprises 14 residues. V dropped 4 bases and J dropped 1 base, with 10 bases sitting between them. CDR3 in amino acids: CASSLYRENTEAFF. CDR3 nucleotides: TGTGCCAGCAGTTTATACAGGGAGAACACTGAAGCTTTCTTT.

This clonotype was detected only a few times. V gene TRBV20-1 combines with J gene TRBJ1-1; tentative D call: TRBD1 (5 bases). Deletions cut 6 bases from V and 1 base from J, with 12 bases between. The CDR3 length is 13 residues. Germline CDR1 and CDR2: DFQATT and SNEGSKA (reference sequence). In DNA form, the CDR3 reads TGCAGTGCGCCTCTGGGGGGGAACACTGAAGCTTTCTTT. It specifies CSAPLGGNTEAFF.

This clonotype was counted ten times or more. V gene TRBV7-2 combines with J gene TRBJ2-7; TRBD1 aligns across 12 bases. Germline trimming cut 5 bases from V and 7 bases from J; bases unmatched to any gene: 9. Germline lookup yields CDR1 SGHTA and CDR2 FQGNSA. This CDR3 comprises 15 residues. The CDR3 DNA sequence: TGTGCCAGCAGCCCCGGGACAGGGGGCTTGAGGGAGCAGTACTTC. Translation: CASSPGTGGLREQYF.

This clonotype was picked up many times. This sequence joins TRBV10-1 and TRBJ1-1; perhaps TRBD1 as D (6 bases). CDR1 WNHNN and CDR2 SYGVQD come from the germline V gene (reference sequence). CDR3 length equals 16 residues. V lost 3 bases, J lost 1 base, and 15 bases lay in between. As DNA, the CDR3 is TGCGCCAGCAGTGAATCACAGGGACTCGCGAACACTGAAGCTTTCTTT. Translating it yields CASSESQGLANTEAFF.

The rearrangement joins TRBV2 to TRBJ2-7; the D is unclear. This CDR3 spans 11 amino acids. With 7 bases removed from V and 6 bases from J, the gap between germline ends came to 10 bases. CDR1 SNHLY and CDR2 FYNNEI come from the germline V gene. As DNA, the CDR3 is TGTGCCAGCAAAGAAGGTACCGAGCAGTACTTC. Its protein product is CASKEGTEQYF.

The sample holds a few counts of this clonotype. The V gene is TRBV20-1, the J gene TRBJ1-6, with D tentatively TRBD1 (5 bases). Looked up from germline, CDR1 is DFQATT and CDR2 is SNEGSKA (reference sequence). The CDR3 is 17 residues long. Trimming stripped 0 bases from V and 1 base from J, with 13 bases between. In nucleotides, the CDR3 is TGCAGTGCTAGAGATACGGCAGGGAGGTCCTATAATTCACCCCTCCACTTT. This translates into CSARDTAGRSYNSPLHF.

This clonotype was found a few times. The chain uses TRBV6-2 or TRBV6-3 and TRBJ1-5; D perhaps matches TRBD1 (5 bases). Trimming shortened V by 4 bases and J by 1 base, and 8 bases separated the two germline ends. The CDR3 totals 14 residues. The germline gives CDR1 MNHEY, CDR2 SVGEGT. The CDR3, as DNA: TGTGCCAGCAGTTTCGGGACCAGCAATCAGCCCCAGCATTTT. It specifies CASSFGTSNQPQHF.

In its sample, this clonotype was seen a few times. J is TRBJ1-5 and V is TRBV7-9; TRBD1 matches at 9 bases. CDR3 length: 15 residues. Trimming removed 3 bases from V and 4 bases from J; junction bases left unmatched: 4. From germline, CDR1 is SEHNR and CDR2 FQNEAQ (reference sequence). This chain's CDR3 is CASSFGGTGNQPQHF. The CDR3 DNA sequence: TGTGCCAGCAGCTTTGGGGGGACAGGGAATCAGCCCCAGCATTTT. The full variable domain, its missing parts supplied by reference TRBV7-9 and TRBJ1-5, is DTGVSQNPRHKITKRGQNVTFRCDPISEHNRLYWYRQTLGQGPEFLTYFQNEAQLEKSRLLSDRFSAERPKGSFSTLEIQRTEQGDSAMYLCASSFGGTGNQPQHFGDGTRLSIL.

The table lists this clonotype with a few counts. CDR3 loop: CASSLDPTGTLGYTF. Here the CDR3 DNA reads TGCGCCAGCAGCTTAGACCCGACAGGGACGTTGGGCTACACCTTC. This rearrangement joins TRBV5-1 to TRBJ1-2, with TRBD1 matching over 7 bases. Germline values: CDR1 SGHRS, CDR2 YFSETQ. The J segment lost 8 bases and the V segment lost 2 bases, leaving 12 bases of the junction unmatched. This CDR3 region has 15 residues. Drawing the rest from reference TRBV5-1 and TRBJ1-2, the complete variable domain is KAGVTQTPRYLIKTRGQQVTLSCSPISGHRSVSWYQQTPGQGLQFLFEYFSETQRNKGNFPGRFSGRQFSNSRSEMNVSTLELGDSALYLCASSLDPTGTLGYTFGSGTRLTVV.

CDR3 in DNA: TGTGCCAGCAGGTGGGAAAATGAGCAGTTCTTC. Translation: CASRWENEQFF. V and J are TRBV28 and TRBJ2-1; no definite D call. The CDR3 has 11 residues. Trimming cost V 6 bases and J 7 bases, with 7 bases left between them. Germline V gene lookup returns CDR1 MDHEN and CDR2 SYDVKM.

This clonotype was detected only a few times. The V gene is TRBV3-1, the J gene TRBJ2-7, with D perhaps matching TRBD1 or TRBD2 (7 bases each). Germline values: CDR1 LGHDT, CDR2 YNNKEL (reference sequence). The CDR3 runs to 15 residues. The ends were cut back, 4 bases at V and 5 bases at J, with 18 bases in the middle. The CDR3 DNA reads as TGTGCCAGCAGCCCGGCAGGGGGGGGCCGAAACGAGCAGTACTTC. The encoded protein is CASSPAGGGRNEQYF.

The chain links TRBV20-1 to TRBJ2-7; D is tentatively TRBD1 or TRBD2 (7 bases each). CDR1 DFQATT and CDR2 SNEGSKA come from the germline V gene (reference sequence). The CDR3 spans 15 residues. Trimming shortened V by 6 bases and J by 4 bases, and 22 bases separated the two germline ends. The DNA of the CDR3 is TGCAGTGCAATTGACACGGCCAGGGGGGGGTACGAGCAGTACTTC. This codes for CSAIDTARGGYEQYF.

The V gene is TRBV9, the J gene TRBJ2-7, with D unclear. Germline V gene lookup returns CDR1 SGDLS and CDR2 YYNGEE. V was pared by 0 bases and J by 0 bases, with 10 bases between. The CDR3 spans 15 residues. DNA for the CDR3: TGTGCCAGCAGCGTAGGAGGCGGTTACTCCTACGAGCAGTACTTC. Residues: CASSVGGGYSYEQYF.

A few counts support this clonotype. The V call is TRBV9, the J call TRBJ2-1, with D hard to call. This CDR3 contains 11 residues. Germline values: CDR1 SGDLS, CDR2 YYNGEE. Trimming took off 2 bases at V and 10 bases at J, with 7 bases between the two ends. CDR3 DNA: TGTGCCAGCAGCGTCGGGCCCGAGCAGTTCTTC. Translating gives CASSVGPEQFF.